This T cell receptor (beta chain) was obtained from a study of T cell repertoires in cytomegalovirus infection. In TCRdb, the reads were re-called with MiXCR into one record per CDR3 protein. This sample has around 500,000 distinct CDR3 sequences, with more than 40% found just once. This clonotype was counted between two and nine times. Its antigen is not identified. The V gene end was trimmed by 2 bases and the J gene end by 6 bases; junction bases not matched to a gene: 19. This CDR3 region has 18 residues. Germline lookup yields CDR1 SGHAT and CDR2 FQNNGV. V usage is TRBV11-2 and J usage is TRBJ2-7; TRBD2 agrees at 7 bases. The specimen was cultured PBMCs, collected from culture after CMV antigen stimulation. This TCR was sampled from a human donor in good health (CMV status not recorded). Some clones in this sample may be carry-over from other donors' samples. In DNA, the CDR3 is TGTGCCAGCAGCTTAAATTTAGGATCGCGACTAGCCGGTGGCGAGCAGTACTTC. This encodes CASSLNLGSRLAGGEQYF. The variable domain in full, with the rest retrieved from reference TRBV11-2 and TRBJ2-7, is EAGVAQSPRYKIIEKRQSVAFWCNPISGHATLYWYQQILGQGPKLLIQFQNNGVVDDSQLPKDRFSAERLKGVDSTLKIQPAKLEDSAVYLCASSLNLGSRLAGGEQYFGPGTRLTVT.